The 16 T cell receptor beta chains listed next were all sequenced from one sample in a study of shared clonotypes between healthy human individuals. Terminally differentiated effector memory CD45RA+ cells were excluded from the naive CD8 cells, which were CD45RO-negative and positively selected for CCR7. Assay used: immunoSEQ multiplex PCR; TCRdb lists only in-frame clones, some missing. This table has millions of clones, around 96% appearing once. Material for sequencing was naive CD8+ T cells sorted from blood. These receptors all stem from a man aged 18 to 30 in good health.

This chain uses TRBV6-6 with TRBJ1-5; perhaps TRBD1 as D (6 bases). The ends were cut back, 10 bases at V and 5 bases at J, with 18 bases in the middle. The CDR3 totals 14 residues. Germline V gene sequence: CDR1 MNHNY, CDR2 SVGAGI (reference sequence). CDR3 region: CATFPEGVYQPQHF. CDR3 bases: TGTGCCACTTTCCCGGAGGGGGTATATCAGCCCCAGCATTTT.

Worth noting for this clone: Other nucleotide sequences from this sample produce the same CDR3. The chain couples TRBV28 to TRBJ2-7; 8 bases match TRBD1. The CDR3 length is 14 residues. V shed 6 bases, J shed 3 bases, and the junction held 7 bases outside the gene matches. Germline CDR1 and CDR2: MDHEN and SYDVKM. CDR3 amino acids: CASSLPDRGYEQYF. CDR3 DNA: TGTGCCAGCAGCCTACCTGACAGGGGCTACGAGCAGTACTTC.

The chain combines TRBV28 with TRBJ1-1; D might be TRBD1 (6 bases). V shed 3 bases and J shed 3 bases, with 14 bases lying between them. The CDR3 contains 15 residues. Germline loops: CDR1 MDHEN, CDR2 SYDVKM. The CDR3 loop is CASSLEGGEDTEAFF. DNA of the CDR3: TGTGCCAGCAGTTTGGAGGGGGGTGAGGACACTGAAGCTTTCTTT.

The V gene is TRBV5-6, the J gene TRBJ2-5; D not certain. This CDR3 comprises 13 residues. V dropped 7 bases and J dropped 5 bases, with 15 bases sitting between them. The germline V gene has CDR1 SGHDT and CDR2 YYEEEE. The chain's CDR3 is CASRLRQTETQYF. The CDR3 DNA follows: TGTGCCAGCCGCCTAAGGCAAACGGAGACCCAGTACTTC.

The gene calls are TRBV27 and TRBJ1-5, with a tentative D call TRBD1 (5 bases). The V end lost 6 bases, the J end lost 7 bases, and 22 bases lay between the germline ends. The CDR3 length is 16 residues. Germline values: CDR1 MNHEY, CDR2 SMNVEV (reference sequence). The CDR3 protein is CASSALKQQGDQPQHF. The CDR3, as DNA: TGTGCCAGCAGCGCCCTAAAGCAACAAGGGGACCAGCCCCAGCATTTT.

A remark on this clone: The same CDR3 also results from other DNA sequences found in this sample. The CDR3 is CASSYSTYEQYF. CDR3 coding DNA: TGTGCCAGCAGTTACTCTACCTACGAGCAGTACTTC. This rearrangement joins TRBV6-5 to TRBJ2-7; D is undetermined. Germline V gene lookup returns CDR1 MNHEY and CDR2 SVGAGI. V was clipped by 0 bases and J by 2 bases, with 2 bases between them. This CDR3 region has 12 residues.

The chain links TRBV7-9 to TRBJ2-7; D is unresolved. V shed 5 bases and J shed 0 bases, with 17 bases lying between them. CDR1 SEHNR and CDR2 FQNEAQ come from the germline V gene (reference sequence). The CDR3 runs 16 residues. Here the CDR3 reads CASSGPLQFDSYEQYF. The CDR3 coding sequence is TGTGCCAGCAGCGGTCCCTTGCAATTTGACTCCTACGAGCAGTACTTC. The whole variable domain, filled in from reference TRBV7-9 and TRBJ2-7, reads DTGVSQNPRHKITKRGQNVTFRCDPISEHNRLYWYRQTLGQGPEFLTYFQNEAQLEKSRLLSDRFSAERPKGSFSTLEIQRTEQGDSAMYLCASSGPLQFDSYEQYFGPGTRLTVT.

The chain recombines TRBV10-3 with TRBJ2-7; 7 bases fit TRBD2. This CDR3 comprises 12 residues. Germline CDR1 is ENHRY and CDR2 is SYGVKD. V lost 10 bases and J lost 3; bases outside the gene matches: 6. In DNA, the CDR3 is TGTGCCACAGACGGCGGGAGCTACGAGCAGTACTTC. Translated, it gives CATDGGSYEQYF.

The chain links TRBV7-6 to TRBJ1-1; 7 positions match TRBD1. This CDR3 is built from 15 residues. V shed 4 bases, J shed 3 bases, and the junction held 8 bases outside the gene matches. Germline assignment: CDR1 SGHVS and CDR2 FNYEAQ. Here the CDR3 reads CASSSDTGVDTEAFF. The CDR3 region has the DNA TGTGCCAGCAGCTCAGACACAGGGGTGGACACTGAAGCTTTCTTT.

A note on this clone: The sample has other DNA sequences that encode this CDR3 too. CDR3 sequence reads: CASSYSSSGRETQYF. The CDR3 DNA reads TGTGCCAGCAGTTACTCGTCTAGCGGTCGGGAGACCCAGTACTTC. The chain has TRBV6-5 and TRBJ2-5; 7 positions agree with TRBD2. This CDR3 has 15 amino acids. Germline assignment: CDR1 MNHEY and CDR2 SVGAGI. The V segment lost 0 bases and the J segment 5 bases; nucleotides outside the gene matches: 6.

This chain's CDR3 is CASSQVGGGTEAFF. The CDR3 region has the DNA TGCGCCAGCAGCCAAGTGGGCGGGGGAACTGAAGCTTTCTTT. The chain links TRBV4-1 to TRBJ1-1; D is possibly TRBD1 (5 bases). V was shortened by 1 base and J by 5 bases, with 11 bases between the two germline ends. The CDR3 consists of 14 residues. Germline V gene data show CDR1 as MGHRA and CDR2 as YSYEKL.

J is TRBJ2-7 and V is TRBV2; TRBD1 or TRBD2 may be the D gene (5 bases each). V was cut by 8 bases and J by 0 bases, with 14 bases left in between. From germline, CDR1 is SNHLY and CDR2 FYNNEI. The CDR3 sequence is 14 residues long. CDR3 residues: CASSVGVNSYEQYF. The CDR3 nucleotides read TGTGCCAGCTCGGTGGGGGTTAACTCCTACGAGCAGTACTTC.

In the case of this clone: Different DNA sequences within this sample yield the same CDR3. The rearrangement uses TRBV5-1 and TRBJ1-2; TRBD1 matches 9 bases. Germline-derived CDR1 and CDR2 are SGHRS and YFSETQ. V lost 4 bases and J lost 7; bases outside the gene matches: 5. The CDR3 sequence is 13 residues long. For the CDR3, the DNA is TGCGCCAGCAGCGCTACAGGGGGCTCTGGCTACACCTTC. This translates into CASSATGGSGYTF.

This clone was seen only once. The CDR3 sequence: CSGGGLNTQYF. In nucleotides, the CDR3 is TGCAGCGGAGGGGGGCTGAATACGCAGTATTTT. The chain links TRBV29-1 to TRBJ2-3; D tentatively reads TRBD1 or TRBD2 (6 bases each). This CDR3 has 11 residues. Between the trimmed V and J ends, which lost 7 bases and 7 bases, there was a span of 12 bases. Germline V lookup: CDR1 SQVTM, CDR2 ANQGSEA.

On this clone: Distinct nucleotide sequences in the sample also encode this CDR3. The chain recombines TRBV4-1 with TRBJ2-7; D remains unclear. Germline V gene lookup returns CDR1 MGHRA and CDR2 YSYEKL. Trimming shortened V by 1 base and J by 0 bases, and 4 bases separated the two germline ends. The CDR3 has 13 residues. The DNA for the CDR3 is TGCGCCAGCAGCCAAGGACGCTCCTACGAGCAGTACTTC. This codes for CASSQGRSYEQYF.

V gene TRBV5-4 combines with J gene TRBJ2-2, with 10 positions matching TRBD2. The germline V gene encodes CDR1 SGHNT and CDR2 YYREEE (reference sequence). V shed 4 bases and J 1 base; nucleotides not matched to a gene: 4. The CDR3 covers 16 residues. The CDR3 sequence is CASSPRTSGNTGELFF. The DNA for the CDR3 is TGTGCCAGCAGCCCCAGGACTAGCGGGAACACCGGGGAGCTGTTTTTT.